This T cell receptor (beta chain) originates from a study of T cell changes during pregnancy in multiple sclerosis. Profiling relied on immunoSEQ multiplex PCR, and the TCRdb table lists in-frame clones only, not all of them. The sample shows 34,000 or so clones, under 90% of them seen only once. The CDR3 spans 17 residues. Trimming took 4 bases from V and 1 from J; bases not matched to a gene: 8. The germline V gene encodes CDR1 SGDLS and CDR2 YYNGEE. This TCR was sampled from a female donor with multiple sclerosis, enrolled in a pregnancy study. The sequencing here drew on CD8+ T cells from peripheral blood mononuclear cells, taken after pregnancy. This chain connects TRBV9 to TRBJ2-2; 9 positions match TRBD2. CDR3: CASSQHRAGGNTGELFF. The CDR3 coding sequence is TGTGCCAGCAGCCAACACCGAGCGGGGGGGAACACCGGGGAGCTGTTTTTT.